Below, 17 T cell receptor beta chains from the same sample are listed, as sequenced in a study of shared clonotypes between healthy human individuals. Generated by immunoSEQ multiplex PCR, the TCRdb table keeps only in-frame clones and is missing some. The sample has about 79,000 clones, about 61% seen once. Sequencing input: memory CD8+ T cells sorted from blood. The subset: CD45RO+ cells pooled with CCR7-negative TemRA cells. The origin of the receptors is a young man in good health.

A few counts support this clone. Here the CDR3 DNA reads TGTGCCAGCGACCGCTACGGGTTGGGGGAGAATGAGCAGTTCTTC. This encodes CASDRYGLGENEQFF. V usage is TRBV7-9 and J usage is TRBJ2-1; D is perhaps TRBD1 or TRBD2 (5 bases each). The V and J ends lost 8 bases and 7 bases respectively, with 21 bases between them. The CDR3 covers 15 residues. Per germline, CDR1 SEHNR and CDR2 FQNEAQ (reference sequence).

This clone was recorded a few times. The V call is TRBV6-1, the J call TRBJ2-3; 8 positions agree with TRBD1. This CDR3 is 15 amino acids long. J gave up 3 bases and V 1 base, and 3 bases lay outside the gene matches. CDR1 MNHNS and CDR2 SASEGT come from the germline V gene. DNA for the CDR3: TGTGCCAGCAGTGAAGGGACAGGGATAACAGATACGCAGTATTTT. Protein product: CASSEGTGITDTQYF.

This clone was picked up a small number of times. The chain has TRBV11-2 and TRBJ2-1; D might be TRBD2 (6 bases). The CDR3 spans 15 residues. V shed 2 bases and J shed 4 bases, with 12 bases lying between them. The germline V gene has CDR1 SGHAT and CDR2 FQNNGV. The CDR3: CASSLLGGTYNEQFF. The CDR3 nucleotides are TGTGCCAGCAGCTTATTGGGAGGCACGTACAATGAGCAGTTCTTC.

The V and J genes are TRBV7-9 and TRBJ2-7, with 9 bases fitting TRBD1. Trimming cost V 6 bases and J 3 bases; bases outside gene matches: 6. Germline V CDR1 and CDR2: SEHNR, FQNEAQ (reference sequence). The CDR3 length is 14 residues. In nucleotides, the CDR3 is TGTGCCAGCAGTCACCCGGGACAGGGCTACGAGCAGTACTTC. It specifies CASSHPGQGYEQYF.

The chain links TRBV7-8 to TRBJ1-1; 7 bases map to TRBD1. V shed 5 bases and J 2 bases; nucleotides not matched to a gene: 8. CDR3 length: 15 residues. CDR1 SGHVS and CDR2 FQNEAQ come from the germline V gene. CDR3: CASSVTRQGNTEAFF. CDR3 in DNA: TGTGCCAGCAGCGTCACCCGACAGGGAAACACTGAAGCTTTCTTT. The full variable domain, in which reference TRBV7-8 and TRBJ1-1 provide the parts outside the CDR3, is GAGVSQSPRYKVAKRGQDVALRCDPISGHVSLFWYQQALGQGPEFLTYFQNEAQLDKSGLPSDRFFAERPEGSVSTLKIQRTQQEDSAVYLCASSVTRQGNTEAFFGQGTRLTVV.

This clone was counted a few times. The J gene is TRBJ1-2, the V gene TRBV25-1; 9 positions match TRBD1. Trimming removed 4 bases from V and 4 bases from J; junction bases left unmatched: 4. Germline CDR1 and CDR2: MGHDK and SYGVNS. CDR3 length: 14 residues. Here the CDR3 reads CASSGQQGAYGYTF. CDR3 bases: TGTGCCAGCAGTGGACAACAGGGGGCCTATGGCTACACCTTC.

The rearrangement uses TRBV25-1 and TRBJ2-1; no firm D call. In germline, CDR1 is MGHDK, CDR2 SYGVNS. Trimming cost V 6 bases and J 4 bases, with 4 bases left between them. CDR3 length: 11 residues. The CDR3 region has the DNA TGTGCCAGCAGGATGTACAATGAGCAGTTCTTC. Translating gives CASRMYNEQFF.

V is TRBV29-1 and J is TRBJ2-3; D is perhaps TRBD1 or TRBD2 (5 bases each). In germline, CDR1 is SQVTM, CDR2 ANQGSEA. Trimming cost V 5 bases and J 9 bases, with 15 bases left between them. The CDR3 contains 12 residues. The CDR3 loop is CSVFLSWDTQYF. Written as DNA, the CDR3 is TGCAGCGTTTTCCTCAGTTGGGACACGCAGTATTTT.

This clone was seen at least ten times. The rearrangement joins TRBV2 to TRBJ2-2; D is ambiguous. V was shortened by 6 bases and J by 6 bases, with 5 bases between the two germline ends. CDR3 length equals 11 residues. CDR1 and CDR2 from the germline V gene are SNHLY and FYNNEI. The CDR3 protein is CASSLAGELFF. CDR3 coding DNA: TGTGCCAGCAGCTTGGCCGGGGAGCTGTTTTTT.

The chain uses TRBV5-1 and TRBJ2-5; 7 nucleotides line up with TRBD1. This CDR3 spans 15 amino acids. After removal of 0 bases from V and 1 base from J, the junction contained 3 bases not matched to a gene. Germline lookup yields CDR1 SGHRS and CDR2 YFSETQ. CDR3 coding DNA: TGCGCCAGCAGCTTGGTGTGGACAGGCCAAGAGACCCAGTACTTC. Protein sequence: CASSLVWTGQETQYF.

This chain uses TRBV6-6 with TRBJ2-5; 7 bases are shared with TRBD1. The length of the CDR3 is 14 residues. Germline CDR1 reads MNHNY; CDR2 reads SVGAGI (reference sequence). V trimming: 6 bases; J trimming: 0 bases; junction bases outside the gene matches: 4. CDR3 sequence: CASRTGQYQETQYF. CDR3 sequence (DNA): TGTGCCAGCAGAACGGGACAGTACCAAGAGACCCAGTACTTC.

Only a few counts were recorded for this clone. The J gene is TRBJ2-6, the V gene TRBV25-1; no firm D call. This CDR3 is 17 amino acids long. In germline, CDR1 is MGHDK, CDR2 SYGVNS. The V and J ends lost 4 bases and 0 bases respectively, with 13 bases between them. The CDR3 is CASSGGGRYSGANVLTF. Written as DNA, the CDR3 is TGTGCCAGCAGTGGGGGTGGTCGGTACTCTGGGGCCAACGTCCTGACTTTC.

For this clone: This same CDR3 is encoded by further DNA sequences in the sample. The chain joins TRBV5-1 to TRBJ2-2; D ambiguous. The V and J ends lost 0 bases and 2 bases respectively, with 5 bases between them. Germline V CDR1 and CDR2: SGHRS, YFSETQ. The CDR3 sequence is 14 residues long. The CDR3 region is CASSLGGNTGELFF. For the CDR3, the DNA is TGCGCCAGCAGCTTGGGGGGAAACACCGGGGAGCTGTTTTTT.

There are a few counts of this clone. This chain connects TRBV6-4 to TRBJ2-1; 7 nucleotides match TRBD2. Germline values: CDR1 MRHNA, CDR2 SNTAGT. This CDR3 is 15 amino acids long. Trimming took 5 bases from V and 8 from J; bases not matched to a gene: 12. The CDR3 DNA follows: TGTGCCAGCAGTTATGAGGGAGGGGCTCGGTATGAGCAGTTCTTC. Its protein is CASSYEGGARYEQFF.

This clone was detected a few times. The chain uses TRBV19 and TRBJ2-3; D is undetermined. CDR1 and CDR2 from the germline V gene are LNHDA and SQIVND (reference sequence). The CDR3 contains 14 residues. The V and J ends lost 5 bases and 0 bases respectively, with 9 bases between them. The CDR3 loop is CASSPSISTDTQYF. CDR3 coding DNA: TGTGCCAGTAGTCCCTCGATCAGCACAGATACGCAGTATTTT.

The V gene is TRBV7-9, the J gene TRBJ2-7; TRBD2 is a possible D gene (5 bases). CDR1 and CDR2 (germline): SEHNR, FQNEAQ (reference sequence). This CDR3 contains 12 residues. Between the trimmed V and J ends, which lost 8 bases and 5 bases, there was a span of 13 bases. The CDR3 DNA reads as TGTGCCAGCGGCCTCATCGGGGACGAGCAGTACTTC. Translation gives CASGLIGDEQYF.

The J gene is TRBJ2-5, the V gene TRBV7-9, with D perhaps TRBD2 (5 bases). CDR1 and CDR2 from the germline V gene are SEHNR and FQNEAQ (reference sequence). The CDR3 runs 15 residues. The germline V and J ends were trimmed by 0 bases and 5 bases, with 13 bases remaining between them. Here the CDR3 reads CASSLADTRRETQYF. CDR3 nucleotide sequence: TGTGCCAGCAGCTTAGCCGATACTAGGCGGGAGACCCAGTACTTC.